The source of this TCR beta chain is a study of blood T cell repertoires in COVID-19 (dated by TCRdb to the early 2020s). As for the study more broadly: Samples covering the acute and convalescent phases of COVID-19 were provided by collaborators in the United States, Italy and Spain. A de-identified subject ID, COVID-19 status, age in years and sex were almost always included in the sample metadata. Where available, HLA class I and class II types were obtained from metadata supplied by the sample provider rather than from assay-based typing. A freely available public database, intended as a resource for researchers studying the immune response to SARS-CoV-2, is where the repertoires were released. The dataset comprised deeply sampled blood TCRbeta repertoires from subjects exposed to, actively infected with, or recovered from COVID-19. Samples were obtained from the ongoing ImmuneRACE study (first 160 participants) and from approximately 1,200 subjects provided by 6 global collaborators. The prospective study material was composed of cDNA or gDNA derived from T cells, B-cell-depleted T cells, or PBMCs. Overall study results and their limits: How much clinical and demographic metadata was included differed by source and by participant, and the metadata was provided uncurated.

The immunoSEQ Assay, a bias-controlled multiplex PCR, was used to amplify TCRbeta CDR3 regions from genomic DNA. For the original study's pipeline: Nucleated cell counts per sample were estimated from amplification of reference gene primers within the assay. To quantify the absolute abundance of each unique TCRbeta CDR3 rearrangement, sequence reads were collapsed and filtered. For each sample, productive Simpson clonality was calculated as the square root of Simpson's diversity index over productive rearrangements. TCRdb retrieved this table from immuneACCESS and kept in-frame rearrangements only. Not all clones are present; in checked studies, unresolved V genes account for under half, and no reason is known for the remainder. The DNA was the basis for D and trimming; V, J and clone size are from that table. The sample table records hundreds of thousands of clones; about 83% of these occur just once. The leading ten clones occupy around 1.3% of the sample.

One collaborating source in Seattle enrolled patients during active infection and followed them longitudinally through the course of disease. The collaborating institutions used their own protocols to collect whole blood in K2EDTA tubes. Collaborator samples were shipped for TCRbeta analysis as frozen whole blood, isolated PBMCs, or DNA extracted from either sample type. A remark on this clone: Its antigen remains unidentified. Per-base quality was not reported, and no clone a single base away is much larger than it.

Trimming leaves V shorter by 2 bases and J shorter by 9 bases, with the junction holding 7 bases beyond the gene matches. The cysteine opens and the phenylalanine closes a CDR3 of 15 amino acids. Only the CDR3 DNA is retained, 45 bases long and in frame from the first base. CDR1 and CDR2 are drawn from the germline V gene: SGHTA, FQGTGA. The chain is made from TRBV7-3 and TRBJ1-6; TRBD1 fits 7 bases in the junction. The sequenced material came from peripheral blood. The source is a woman in her twenties or thirties with COVID-19, enrolled during active disease. The DNA sequence is TGTGCCAGCAGCTTAGTTTCCCAGGGGGGTTCACCCCTCCACTTT. Protein translation: CASSLVSQGGSPLHF.